This is a list of T cell receptor beta chains from one sample in a study of T cell changes during pregnancy in multiple sclerosis. Profiling relied on immunoSEQ multiplex PCR, and the TCRdb table lists in-frame clones only, not all of them. The data hold 60,000 to 75,000 clones, with roughly 90% observed a single time. The sequencing used peripheral blood, collected in the second trimester of pregnancy. The receptors derive from a female donor with multiple sclerosis, enrolled in a pregnancy study. CDR3s include the opening cysteine and the closing phenylalanine or tryptophan. Fields, in order: D gene, V gene, J gene, clone size, CDR3 DNA, CDR3 protein. D genes are given only for firm matches. Only some rows state a clone size, as once, few, many or a class for expanded clones.

TRBD2	TRBV27	TRBJ2-4	.	TGTGCCAGCAGCCCCCAGGTCGCGGGAGATCAGTACTTC	CASSPQVAGDQYF
.	TRBV11-2	TRBJ2-1	.	TGTGCCAGCAGCTTAGGAAATTCCCTTGCGAGGTTGACCTACAATGAGCAGTTCTTC	CASSLGNSLARLTYNEQFF
TRBD2	TRBV9	TRBJ2-7	.	TGTGCCAGCAGCGTAGCCAGCGGGGGGGTCTACGAGCAGTACTTC	CASSVASGGVYEQYF
.	TRBV19	TRBJ2-6	.	TGTGCCAGTAGCCCTGTGTGGGGGGACAGTCCCCTGACTTTC	CASSPVWGDSPLTF
.	TRBV6-6	TRBJ1-5	.	TGTGCCAGCAGTCGGACAGATAGCAATCAGCCCCAGCATTTT	CASSRTDSNQPQHF
TRBD1	TRBV30	TRBJ2-1	.	TGTGCCTGGAGCGGGACAGAACCAACAGGCTCCTACAATGAGCAGTTCTTC	CAWSGTEPTGSYNEQFF
.	TRBV11-2	TRBJ2-3	.	TGTGCCAGCAGCCCATGGACAGTTAGCACAGATACGCAGTATTTT	CASSPWTVSTDTQYF
.	TRBV18	TRBJ1-5	.	TGTGCCAGCTCAGAGACCATCGGGGTCGGGCAGCCCCAGCATTTT	CASSETIGVGQPQHF
TRBD1	TRBV4-1	TRBJ2-7	.	TGCGCCAGCAGCTACGCGGGACAGGGATCTTTTGAGCAGTACTTC	CASSYAGQGSFEQYF
.	TRBV19	TRBJ2-3	.	TGTGCCAGTAGTATCCGCGGTCCCTCTTCCACAGATACGCAGTATTTT	CASSIRGPSSTDTQYF
TRBD2	TRBV18	TRBJ2-5	.	TGTGCCAGCTCACCACCAGCGGGACTAGCGCAAGAGACCCAGTACTTC	CASSPPAGLAQETQYF
TRBD2	TRBV7-8	TRBJ2-3	few	TGTGCCAGCAGCTCGGAACACATTAGCGGGGGGGCGTCTGGCACAGATACGCAGTATTTT	CASSSEHISGGASGTDTQYF
TRBD1	TRBV18	TRBJ1-2	.	TGTGCCAGCTCAAGCAATCCGGGACAGGGATCAAACTATGGCTACACCTTC	CASSSNPGQGSNYGYTF